Each of the 19 T cell receptor beta chains below was sequenced from the same sample in a study of blood T cell repertoires in COVID-19. Generated by immunoSEQ multiplex PCR, the TCRdb table keeps only in-frame clones and is missing some. There are about 260,000 clones in the sample; about 87% occur only once, and 1.2% lies in the top ten. The sample was PBMCs or T cells enriched from blood (not recorded which). The receptors here all came from a woman between 40 and 50 years old with acute COVID-19.

The chain combines TRBV2 with TRBJ2-7; D is unclear. V was pared by 3 bases and J by 6 bases, with 9 bases between. Germline V gives CDR1 SNHLY, CDR2 FYNNEI. The CDR3 is 12 residues long. CDR3: CASSDMGFEQYF. The CDR3, as DNA: TGTGCCAGCAGTGATATGGGCTTCGAGCAGTACTTC.

The gene calls are TRBV29-1 and TRBJ1-1; possibly TRBD1 for D (5 bases). Looked up from germline, CDR1 is SQVTM and CDR2 is ANQGSEA. The CDR3 totals 14 residues. The ends were cut back, 7 bases at V and 0 bases at J, with 15 bases in the middle. CDR3 amino acids: CSGGDLQVNTEAFF. CDR3 sequence (DNA): TGCAGCGGCGGGGACCTACAGGTGAACACTGAAGCTTTCTTT.

The rearrangement links TRBV5-1 to TRBJ2-7; TRBD1 might be the D (6 bases). V lost 0 bases to trimming and J lost 5 bases, with 15 bases between them. The V gene's germline CDR1 is SGHRS and CDR2 YFSETQ. The CDR3 is 15 amino acids. The CDR3 DNA reads as TGCGCCAGCAGCTTGGGGGCAGGGGTCCCCCACGAGCAGTACGTC. Translating it yields CASSLGAGVPHEQYV.

The chain has TRBV7-8 and TRBJ2-7, with no clear D. This CDR3 is 13 amino acids long. Germline CDR1 is SGHVS and CDR2 is FQNEAQ. V lost 1 base and J lost 2, with 6 bases in between. DNA for the CDR3: TGTGCCAGCAGCTTAGAACTGCCCTACGAGCAGTACGTC. Its translation is CASSLELPYEQYV.

V usage is TRBV11-2 and J usage is TRBJ1-1, with D possibly being TRBD1 (5 bases). This CDR3 has 13 residues. Germline lookup yields CDR1 SGHAT and CDR2 FQNNGV. The V and J ends lost 4 bases and 5 bases respectively, with 11 bases between them. The CDR3 region has the DNA TGTGCCAGCAGCTATGGGGCAGAGACTGAAGCTTTCTTT. This encodes CASSYGAETEAFF.

The gene calls are TRBV25-1 and TRBJ1-3; maybe TRBD1 (6 bases). V lost 3 bases, J lost 1 base, and 10 bases lay in between. Germline V gives CDR1 MGHDK, CDR2 SYGVNS. The CDR3 totals 15 residues. In DNA form, the CDR3 reads TGTGCCAGCAGTGATCAGGGGACATCTGGAAACACCATATATTTT. Residues: CASSDQGTSGNTIYF.

The rearrangement links TRBV19 to TRBJ1-2; a possible D gene is TRBD1 (5 bases). There are 15 residues in the CDR3. Trimming took 7 bases from V and 0 from J, leaving 15 bases between them. CDR1 and CDR2 (germline): LNHDA, SQIVND (reference sequence). The CDR3 loop is CASNRQSASNYGYTF. CDR3 nucleotides: TGTGCCAGTAATAGACAGTCAGCCTCTAACTATGGCTACACCTTC.

CDR3 coding DNA: TGTGCCAGCAGCCGGGCCACTTCAGGCGGAAACACCATATATTTT. It codes for CASSRATSGGNTIYF. This chain joins TRBV3-1 (or the pseudogene TRBV3-2) and TRBJ1-3; the D is unclear. CDR1 is LGHDT, CDR2 YNNKEL, per germline (reference sequence). The CDR3 is 15 amino acids. The V and J ends lost 4 bases and 4 bases respectively, with 14 bases between them.

V is TRBV6-5 and J is TRBJ2-2; 9 bases agree with TRBD1. This CDR3 has 16 amino acids. J was trimmed by 3 bases and V by 0 bases; bases with no gene match: 2. Germline V lookup: CDR1 MNHEY, CDR2 SVGAGI. The DNA for the CDR3 is TGTGCCAGCAGTTACTCGGGACAGGGTTACACCGGGGAGCTGTTTTTT. This codes for CASSYSGQGYTGELFF.

The CDR3: CASSLSAEVVFNEQFF. CDR3 sequence (DNA): TGCGCCAGCAGCCTAAGTGCCGAGGTAGTATTCAATGAGCAGTTCTTC. The rearrangement links TRBV4-1 to TRBJ2-1; D is undetermined. With 4 bases removed from V and 6 bases from J, the gap between germline ends came to 19 bases. This CDR3 contains 16 residues. Germline values: CDR1 MGHRA, CDR2 YSYEKL.

V usage is TRBV27 and J usage is TRBJ1-2; D might be TRBD1 (5 bases). The CDR3 is made up of 12 amino acids. Germline V gene lookup returns CDR1 MNHEY and CDR2 SMNVEV (reference sequence). The ends were cut back, 8 bases at V and 5 bases at J, with 12 bases in the middle. The CDR3 bases are TGTGCCAGCTTGTTGGGGGGATATGGCTACACCTTC. The encoded protein is CASLLGGYGYTF.

This clone was picked up one time. This sequence joins TRBV4-3 and TRBJ1-2, with a tentative D call TRBD1 (6 bases). V was shortened by 1 base and J by 5 bases, with 8 bases between the two germline ends. Per the germline V gene, CDR1 is LGHNA and CDR2 is YSLEER. The CDR3 totals 13 residues. CDR3 amino acids: CASSQGGGYGYTF. The CDR3 DNA sequence: TGCGCCAGCAGCCAAGGAGGGGGTTATGGCTACACCTTC.

The chain recombines TRBV5-1 with TRBJ2-2; perhaps TRBD2 as D (5 bases). The CDR3 is 14 residues long. The germline V gene encodes CDR1 SGHRS and CDR2 YFSETQ. The V gene lost 4 bases and the J gene lost 6 bases, with 13 bases spanning the gap. CDR3 DNA: TGCGCCAGCAGCCACGACGGGGTCGCCGGGGAGCTGTTTTTT. Encoded protein: CASSHDGVAGELFF.

V is TRBV7-9 and J is TRBJ1-2; TRBD1 aligns across 9 bases. This CDR3 comprises 16 residues. V was clipped by 1 base and J by 3 bases; unmatched bases: 6. Germline V gene data show CDR1 as SEHNR and CDR2 as FQNEAQ (reference sequence). In DNA, the CDR3 is TGTGCCAGCAGCTTAGTACGGGACAGGGAGGACTATGGCTACACCTTC. Protein product: CASSLVRDREDYGYTF.

V gene TRBV4-1 combines with J gene TRBJ1-2, with D unresolved. V lost 4 bases and J lost 2, with 8 bases in between. Germline V gives CDR1 MGHRA, CDR2 YSYEKL. The CDR3 contains 13 residues. CDR3 nucleotide sequence: TGCGCCAGCAGCCTCCAAATCAACTATGGCTACACCTTC. It yields the protein CASSLQINYGYTF.

The V gene is TRBV30, the J gene TRBJ1-2; D is unresolved. This CDR3 is built from 14 residues. Trimming pared 0 bases from V and 2 bases from J, leaving 10 bases between. Germline lookup yields CDR1 GTSNPN and CDR2 SVGIG (reference sequence). CDR3 in amino acids: CAWSVFSENYGYTF. The CDR3 coding sequence is TGTGCCTGGAGTGTGTTCAGCGAAAACTATGGCTACACCTTC.

The chain uses TRBV6-2 or TRBV6-3 and TRBJ1-5; 8 bases agree with TRBD1. J was trimmed by 3 bases and V by 3 bases; bases with no gene match: 7. This CDR3 region has 16 residues. Germline CDR1 MNHEY, CDR2 SVGEGT. CDR3 nucleotide sequence: TGTGCCAGCAGTTATGGGACAGGTAGGTCCAATCAGCCCCAGCATTTT. Its translation: CASSYGTGRSNQPQHF.

The chain couples TRBV19 to TRBJ1-3; 11 bases agree with TRBD1. After removal of 9 bases from V and 4 bases from J, the junction contained 23 bases not matched to a gene. The V gene's germline CDR1 is LNHDA and CDR2 SQIVND (reference sequence). The CDR3 has 20 amino acids. The CDR3 DNA is TGTGCCAGCTCCCGCAGGGGGGGGACAGGGGGTCCGGCTGAAGGAAACACCATATATTTT. Its translation: CASSRRGGTGGPAEGNTIYF.

The chain joins TRBV15 to TRBJ1-5; the D gene is possibly TRBD1 (5 bases). Germline V gene data show CDR1 as LNHNV and CDR2 as YYDKDF (reference sequence). V was pared by 0 bases and J by 9 bases, with 21 bases between. This CDR3 has 17 residues. The CDR3 sequence: CATSRDDWGERGGPQHF. DNA for the CDR3: TGTGCCACCAGCAGAGATGACTGGGGGGAACGTGGAGGGCCCCAGCATTTT.